The next 31 T cell receptor beta chains were all read from a single sample in a study of blood T cell repertoires in COVID-19. The method was immunoSEQ multiplex PCR; TCRdb's version includes in-frame clones alone and lacks a portion of them. Found here are around 160,000 clones, around 80% of them singletons; the top ten hold roughly 15%. The sample comprised peripheral blood. Receptors were obtained from a human donor with acute or convalescent COVID-19. The donor label of this sample is uncertain.

This chain links TRBV5-4 with TRBJ1-2; weak D call: TRBD1 (6 bases). V shed 1 base and J shed 3 bases, with 13 bases lying between them. Looked up from germline, CDR1 is SGHNT and CDR2 is YYREEE (reference sequence). The CDR3 is 15 residues long. The CDR3 spells CASSLSNREHYGYTF. The CDR3 DNA reads TGTGCCAGCAGCTTGTCGAACAGGGAGCACTATGGCTACACCTTC. The full variable domain, with the rest looked up from reference TRBV5-4 and TRBJ1-2, is ETGVTQSPTHLIKTRGQQVTLRCSSQSGHNTVSWYQQALGQGPQFIFQYYREEENGRGNFPPRFSGLQFPNYSSELNVNALELDDSALYLCASSLSNREHYGYTFGSGTRLTVV.

The V gene is TRBV10-3, the J gene TRBJ1-1; tentatively, D is TRBD1 (5 bases). V was cut by 4 bases and J by 11 bases, with 11 bases left in between. The CDR3 spans 11 residues. Germline assignment: CDR1 ENHRY and CDR2 SYGVKD. Here the CDR3 DNA reads TGTGCCATCAGTGGGTCGGAGGGGGCTTTCTTT. Translated, it gives CAISGSEGAFF.

The V and J genes are TRBV19 and TRBJ1-2; TRBD1 matches 10 bases. V was clipped by 6 bases and J by 6 bases; unmatched bases: 10. Germline loops: CDR1 LNHDA, CDR2 SQIVND (reference sequence). The CDR3 length is 15 residues. The CDR3 spells CASSRDRGLDHGYTF. The CDR3 region has the DNA TGTGCCAGTAGCAGAGACAGGGGGCTAGATCATGGCTACACCTTC.

For this clone: Other DNA sequences in this sample translate to the same CDR3. The chain joins TRBV4-3 to TRBJ2-5; D remains ambiguous. V gave up 0 bases and J gave up 7 bases, with 6 bases separating them. The germline V gene has CDR1 LGHNA and CDR2 YSLEER. This CDR3 is built from 12 residues. CDR3 nucleotides: TGCGCCAGCAGCCAAGATCGAGGGACCCAGTACTTC. Translation: CASSQDRGTQYF.

The CDR3 region has the DNA TGTGCCAGCAGTTCTTGGGACAGGGGGCGATCACCCCTCCACTTT. Its protein is CASSSWDRGRSPLHF. The chain employs TRBV27 and TRBJ1-6; 12 nucleotides agree with TRBD1. The V and J ends lost 4 bases and 10 bases, in that order; junction bases with no gene match: 5. Per germline, CDR1 MNHEY and CDR2 SMNVEV (reference sequence). The CDR3 spans 15 residues.

V is TRBV5-1 and J is TRBJ2-5, with 10 bases aligning to TRBD2. The germline gives CDR1 SGHRS, CDR2 YFSETQ. CDR3 size: 18 residues. After removal of 1 base from V and 1 base from J, the junction contained 10 bases not matched to a gene. The CDR3 DNA reads as TGCGCCAGCAGCTTGATCCCAGCGGGGGGGCCCATCCAAGAGACCCAGTACTTC. This sequence encodes CASSLIPAGGPIQETQYF.

The chain combines TRBV4-1 with TRBJ2-3; TRBD2 agrees at 11 bases. The CDR3 is 19 amino acids. Germline trimming cut 1 base from V and 0 bases from J; bases unmatched to any gene: 9. CDR1 and CDR2 (germline): MGHRA, YSYEKL. CDR3 bases: TGCGCCAGCAGCCAAGGGGGTCTAGCGGGGGGCCACAGCACAGATACGCAGTATTTT. Translating gives CASSQGGLAGGHSTDTQYF.

The chain couples TRBV29-1 to TRBJ2-1, with TRBD1 matching over 8 bases. Germline values: CDR1 SQVTM, CDR2 ANQGSEA. The V gene end was trimmed by 5 bases and the J gene end by 2 bases; junction bases not matched to a gene: 17. The length of the CDR3 is 18 residues. The CDR3 sequence is CSVRSRTGYGLAYNEQFF. CDR3 nucleotides: TGCAGCGTTCGATCCAGGACAGGGTATGGGTTGGCCTACAATGAGCAGTTCTTC.

V gene TRBV7-9 combines with J gene TRBJ2-2, with a possible D match to TRBD1 (5 bases). Germline V CDR1 and CDR2: SEHNR, FQNEAQ (reference sequence). V lost 4 bases and J lost 4, with 10 bases in between. CDR3 length: 14 residues. The CDR3 reads CASSSGHLTGELFF. The DNA of the CDR3 is TGTGCCAGCAGCTCCGGACACCTCACCGGGGAGCTGTTTTTT.

The J gene is TRBJ1-1, the V gene TRBV18; D is possibly TRBD1 (5 bases). Germline-derived CDR1 and CDR2 are KGHSH and LQKENI. V lost 3 bases to trimming and J lost 1 base, with 9 bases between them. The CDR3 length is 14 residues. For the CDR3, the DNA is TGTGCCAGCTCACCGATAGGACAGAACACTGAAGCTTTCTTT. Translating gives CASSPIGQNTEAFF.

This rearrangement joins TRBV7-2 to TRBJ2-1; TRBD2 aligns across 10 bases. The V gene's germline CDR1 is SGHTA and CDR2 FQGNSA. This CDR3 has 19 amino acids. The V gene end was trimmed by 1 base and the J gene end by 4 bases; junction bases not matched to a gene: 13. The chain's CDR3 is CASSLVISGGASRYNEQFF. The CDR3 DNA sequence: TGTGCCAGCAGCTTAGTTATAAGCGGGGGGGCCTCACGGTACAATGAGCAGTTCTTC.

The chain carries TRBV2 and TRBJ2-5, with 9 bases matching TRBD1. The CDR3 length is 12 residues. Trimming at V came to 8 bases and at J to 5 bases, leaving 3 bases not matched to a gene. Germline V CDR1 and CDR2: SNHLY, FYNNEI. The CDR3, as DNA: TGTGCCAGCCACAGGGGGCCGGAGACCCAGTACTTC. As protein: CASHRGPETQYF.

The J gene is TRBJ1-1, the V gene TRBV19, with 10 bases lining up with TRBD1. The J segment lost 5 bases and the V segment lost 3 bases, leaving 3 bases of the junction unmatched. The CDR3 runs to 14 residues. Germline V lookup: CDR1 LNHDA, CDR2 SQIVND (reference sequence). The CDR3 loop reads CASSMDRGTTEAFF. CDR3 nucleotides: TGTGCCAGTAGTATGGACAGGGGGACTACTGAAGCTTTCTTT.

The genes are TRBV19 and TRBJ2-5, with 7 positions matching TRBD1. The CDR3 has 15 amino acids. Germline V CDR1 and CDR2: LNHDA, SQIVND (reference sequence). Trimming cost V 3 bases and J 3 bases; bases outside gene matches: 7. CDR3 residues: CASSMWGQQKETQYF. The DNA of the CDR3 is TGTGCCAGTAGTATGTGGGGACAGCAGAAAGAGACCCAGTACTTC.

J is TRBJ1-5 and V is TRBV5-1; D remains ambiguous. Trimming shortened V by 0 bases and J by 7 bases, and 14 bases separated the two germline ends. From germline, CDR1 is SGHRS and CDR2 YFSETQ. This CDR3 has 15 residues. CDR3 nucleotides: TGCGCCAGCAGCTTGGACCCAGGAATGGAACAGCCCCAGCATTTT. It specifies CASSLDPGMEQPQHF.

The chain has TRBV19 and TRBJ1-1; 9 bases line up with TRBD1. J was trimmed by 4 bases and V by 10 bases; bases with no gene match: 10. CDR1 is LNHDA, CDR2 SQIVND, per germline (reference sequence). The CDR3 extends over 14 amino acids. Here the CDR3 reads CATVTGGIFTEAFF. The CDR3 region has the DNA TGTGCCACGGTGACAGGGGGAATATTCACTGAAGCTTTCTTT.

The chain is built from TRBV9 and TRBJ2-6; 10 bases line up with TRBD2. The CDR3 is 17 residues long. Trimming cost V 0 bases and J 0 bases; bases outside gene matches: 0. Germline CDR1 and CDR2: SGDLS and YYNGEE. In nucleotides, the CDR3 is TGTGCCAGCAGCGTAGGACTAGCGGGCTCTGGGGCCAACGTCCTGACTTTC. This sequence encodes CASSVGLAGSGANVLTF.

The CDR3 sequence: CASSALAKRYF. In DNA form, the CDR3 reads TGTGCCAGCAGTGCGTTAGCCAAGAGGTACTTC. The chain combines TRBV2 with TRBJ2-5; D call uncertain. Germline V gene data show CDR1 as SNHLY and CDR2 as FYNNEI. This CDR3 has 11 residues. The V end was cut by 4 bases, the J end by 13 bases, with 13 bases between.

The chain joins TRBV5-1 to TRBJ1-2; 7 nucleotides line up with TRBD1. Germline CDR1 and CDR2: SGHRS and YFSETQ. The J segment lost 3 bases and the V segment lost 7 bases, leaving 12 bases of the junction unmatched. This CDR3 is 15 amino acids long. In DNA, the CDR3 is TGCGCCAGCTCCATCCGACAGGGAGGAGACTATGGCTACACCTTC. Its protein is CASSIRQGGDYGYTF.

J is TRBJ2-3 and V is TRBV4-2, with D perhaps matching TRBD2 (7 bases). V lost 0 bases to trimming and J lost 3 bases, with 13 bases between them. The germline V gene encodes CDR1 LGHNA and CDR2 YNFKEQ. This CDR3 spans 16 amino acids. The CDR3 DNA is TGTGCCAGCAGCCAAGATTCGGGGGGCCTGACAGATACGCAGTATTTT. Amino acids: CASSQDSGGLTDTQYF.

The chain is built from TRBV6-5 and TRBJ1-1; tentative D call: TRBD1 (6 bases). Per germline, CDR1 MNHEY and CDR2 SVGAGI. The CDR3 is 15 residues long. V was cut by 2 bases and J by 4 bases, with 14 bases left in between. In nucleotides, the CDR3 is TGTGCCAGCAGTTACGGATCTCAGGGGATCACTGAAGCTTTCTTT. Its protein product is CASSYGSQGITEAFF.

This clone was detected only a few times. This chain connects TRBV5-1 to TRBJ1-2, with 7 nucleotides matching TRBD1. CDR3 length: 15 amino acids. Trimming removed 0 bases from V and 7 bases from J; junction bases left unmatched: 9. Germline CDR1 SGHRS, CDR2 YFSETQ. CDR3 sequence reads: CASSLERQGESGYTF. CDR3 sequence (DNA): TGCGCCAGCAGCTTGGAAAGACAGGGAGAGAGTGGCTACACCTTC.

This clone appeared a single time. The chain employs TRBV18 and TRBJ1-4; TRBD1 might be the D (5 bases). This CDR3 region has 15 residues. Looked up from germline, CDR1 is KGHSH and CDR2 is LQKENI. The germline V and J ends were trimmed by 3 bases and 5 bases, with 13 bases remaining between them. CDR3 nucleotide sequence: TGTGCCAGCTCACCGGCGGGGCAGGGCAATGAAAAACTGTTTTTT. Translation: CASSPAGQGNEKLFF. The whole variable domain, filled in from reference TRBV18 and TRBJ1-4, reads NAGVMQNPRHLVRRRGQEARLRCSPMKGHSHVYWYRQLPEEGLKFMVYLQKENIIDESGMPKERFSAEFPKEGPSILRIQQVVRGDSAAYFCASSPAGQGNEKLFFGSGTQLSVL.

This clone has only a few counts. The CDR3 loop is CASSQDSPRSNSPLHF. The CDR3 nucleotides read TGTGCCAGCAGCCAAGATAGTCCCCGATCGAATTCACCCCTCCACTTT. This sequence joins TRBV14 and TRBJ1-6; D is uncertain. Germline V gives CDR1 SGHDN, CDR2 FVKESK. V lost 0 bases and J lost 7, with 13 bases in between. There are 16 residues in the CDR3.

The J gene is TRBJ1-3, the V gene TRBV10-3, with D possibly matching TRBD1 (5 bases). CDR1 and CDR2 (germline): ENHRY, SYGVKD. This CDR3 contains 20 residues. Trimming took 2 bases from V and 1 from J, leaving 24 bases between them. The CDR3 sequence: CAISEEALPGRLLSGNTIYF. CDR3 nucleotide sequence: TGTGCCATCAGTGAGGAGGCCTTACCAGGGAGGCTGTTATCTGGAAACACCATATATTTT.

This chain uses TRBV3-1 (or the pseudogene TRBV3-2) with TRBJ2-1; 15 bases match TRBD2. V gave up 4 bases and J gave up 7 bases; unmatched junction bases: 8. This CDR3 contains 17 residues. Looked up from germline, CDR1 is LGHDT and CDR2 is YNNKEL (reference sequence). The CDR3 coding sequence is TGTGCCAGCAGCCGCCGGACTAGCGGGGGGGCCGGGAATGAGCAGTTCTTC. Amino acid sequence: CASSRRTSGGAGNEQFF.

The chain links TRBV5-1 to TRBJ1-1, with D unresolved. V was cut by 0 bases and J by 5 bases, with 8 bases left in between. The CDR3 sequence is 13 residues long. Looked up from germline, CDR1 is SGHRS and CDR2 is YFSETQ. DNA for the CDR3: TGCGCCAGCAGCTTGGATCCGGGAACTGAAGCTTTCTTT. Translating it yields CASSLDPGTEAFF.

This clone occurred a few times. The chain couples TRBV6-5 to TRBJ2-7; perhaps TRBD1 as D (6 bases). CDR1 and CDR2 (germline): MNHEY, SVGAGI. Between the trimmed V and J ends, which lost 2 bases and 0 bases, there was a span of 8 bases. CDR3 length: 14 amino acids. The CDR3 sequence is CASSYRDTSYEQYF. The CDR3 DNA sequence: TGTGCCAGCAGTTACCGGGACACCTCCTACGAGCAGTACTTC.

This rearrangement joins TRBV27 to TRBJ1-2, with a tentative D call TRBD1 (6 bases). The germline CDR1 and CDR2 sequences are MNHEY and SMNVEV (reference sequence). The CDR3 contains 16 residues. V was clipped by 4 bases and J by 2 bases, with 17 bases between them. In DNA form, the CDR3 reads TGTGCCAGCAGTTCAAAGCCCCAGGGGCTCAACTATGGCTACACCTTC. This codes for CASSSKPQGLNYGYTF.

This clone was observed a handful of times. This chain joins TRBV18 and TRBJ2-1, with 10 bases that match TRBD2. J was trimmed by 9 bases and V by 2 bases; bases with no gene match: 7. The germline V gene encodes CDR1 KGHSH and CDR2 LQKENI. The CDR3 spans 15 residues. CDR3 coding DNA: TGTGCCAGCTCACCATCAGCGGGGGGGCTGATTGAGCAGTTCTTC. This sequence encodes CASSPSAGGLIEQFF.

The CDR3 is CATSRERTGFRYTQYF. The CDR3 DNA is TGTGCCACCAGCAGAGAAAGGACGGGGTTTCGGTATACGCAGTATTTT. This chain connects TRBV15 to TRBJ2-3; maybe TRBD2 (5 bases). Germline V CDR1 and CDR2: LNHNV, YYDKDF (reference sequence). Trimming left V 0 bases short and J 7 bases short, with 17 bases between. This CDR3 comprises 16 residues.